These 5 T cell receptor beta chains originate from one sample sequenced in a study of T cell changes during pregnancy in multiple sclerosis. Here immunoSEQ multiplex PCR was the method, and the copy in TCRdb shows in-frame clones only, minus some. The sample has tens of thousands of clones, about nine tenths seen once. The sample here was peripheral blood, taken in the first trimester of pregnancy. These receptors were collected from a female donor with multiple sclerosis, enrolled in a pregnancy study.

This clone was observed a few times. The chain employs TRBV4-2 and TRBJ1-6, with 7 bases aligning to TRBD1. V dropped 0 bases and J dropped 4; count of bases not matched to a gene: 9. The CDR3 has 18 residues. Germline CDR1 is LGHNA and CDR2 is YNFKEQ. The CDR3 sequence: CASSQDRRQGTYNSPLHF. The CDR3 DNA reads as TGTGCCAGCAGCCAAGATCGGAGACAGGGCACATATAATTCACCCCTCCACTTT.

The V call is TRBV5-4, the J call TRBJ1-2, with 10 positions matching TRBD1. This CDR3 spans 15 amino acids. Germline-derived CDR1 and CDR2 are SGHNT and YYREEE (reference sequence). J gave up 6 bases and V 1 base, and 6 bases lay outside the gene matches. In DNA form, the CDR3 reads TGTGCCAGCAGCTTGCCTAAGGACAGGGGGGATGGCTACACCTTC. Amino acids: CASSLPKDRGDGYTF.

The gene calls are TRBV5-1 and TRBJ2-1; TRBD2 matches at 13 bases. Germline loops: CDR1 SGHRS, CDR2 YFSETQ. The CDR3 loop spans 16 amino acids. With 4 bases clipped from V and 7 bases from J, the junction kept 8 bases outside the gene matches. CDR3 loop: CASSVTSGRSGNEQFF. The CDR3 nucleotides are TGCGCCAGCAGCGTGACTAGCGGGAGGTCAGGAAATGAGCAGTTCTTC.

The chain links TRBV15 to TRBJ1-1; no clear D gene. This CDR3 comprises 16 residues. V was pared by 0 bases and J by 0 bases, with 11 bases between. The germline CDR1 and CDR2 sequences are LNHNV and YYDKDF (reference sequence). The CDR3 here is CATSRDNAVVNTEAFF. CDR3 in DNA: TGTGCCACCAGCAGAGATAATGCGGTAGTGAACACTGAAGCTTTCTTT.

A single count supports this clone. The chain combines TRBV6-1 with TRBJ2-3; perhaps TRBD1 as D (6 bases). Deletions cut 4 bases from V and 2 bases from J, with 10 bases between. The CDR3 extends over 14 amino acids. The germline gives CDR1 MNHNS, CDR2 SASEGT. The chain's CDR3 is CASSVRTDTDTQYF. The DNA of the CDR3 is TGTGCCAGCAGTGTAAGGACAGACACAGATACGCAGTATTTT.